The T cell receptor (beta chain) under discussion was sequenced for a study of T cells in Graves' hyperthyroidism and ophthalmopathy. General study findings and limits: Ophthalmopathy was separated from stable hyperthyroidism by a 13 V-J model. In the blood, most expanded thyroid clonotypes above 0.001 appeared as well.

This CDR3 spans 14 amino acids. Germline assignment: CDR1 MDHEN and CDR2 SYDVKM. The ends were cut back, 2 bases at V and 4 bases at J, with 12 bases in the middle. Each 10 ml fresh peripheral blood draw supplied the PBMCs. The source material, RNA transcripts, was used to amplify TCR beta CDR3 regions. During a first-round RT-PCR of the TCR CDR3, the HTBI primer set was used. One entry per CDR3 protein, called by TCRdb with MiXCR from the multiplex PCR reads. This sample has 340,000 or so distinct CDR3 sequences, with roughly 20% found just once. A note on this clonotype: Its specificity is unknown.

The sample consisted of blood. The gene calls are TRBV28 and TRBJ2-7; tentatively, D is TRBD1 (5 bases). The sequence derives from a woman in her forties or fifties with Graves' hyperthyroidism. The CDR3 sequence: CASSLRGRLYEQYF. The CDR3, as DNA: TGTGCCAGCAGTTTAAGGGGCAGGCTATACGAGCAGTACTTC.